The TCR beta chain described here comes from a study of tumour-infiltrating T cells in Burkitt lymphoma. Whole-study context: Repertoire clonality predicted overall and progression-free survival.

CDR1 is SGHTA, CDR2 FQGTGA, per germline. Trimming shortened V by 5 bases and J by 2 bases, and 12 bases separated the two germline ends. The CDR3 has 15 residues. TCRdb keeps only in-frame clones here, not all; method: immunoSEQ multiplex PCR. The profile shows 5,600 or so clones, roughly a sixth of them singletons. This clonotype was obtained from a human donor with diffuse large B-cell lymphoma. Specimen: tumor tissue. V gene TRBV7-3 combines with J gene TRBJ2-2; D gene unclear. CDR3 sequence: CASSPRTDNTGELFF. The CDR3 DNA reads as TGTGCCAGCAGCCCAAGGACGGACAACACCGGGGAGCTGTTTTTT.